The 12 T cell receptor beta chains below all came from one sample that was sequenced in a study of beta chain features in type 1 diabetes. The investigators reverse transcribed all of the isolated RNA, so they sequenced expressed TCRB transcripts. Only in-frame clones appear in the TCRdb table, and some are missing; sequencing was by immunoSEQ multiplex PCR. The data show about 370,000 clones, around 15% seen once. The sample was naive CD4+ T cells from blood. These receptors were obtained from a young woman in good health.

This chain links TRBV4-1 with TRBJ2-7, with D possibly matching TRBD2 (7 bases). V was pared by 1 base and J by 3 bases, with 10 bases between. This CDR3 is 14 amino acids long. Germline V gene lookup returns CDR1 MGHRA and CDR2 YSYEKL. This chain's CDR3 is CASSQAGGSYEQYF. The CDR3 DNA reads as TGCGCCAGCAGCCAAGCGGGGGGCAGCTACGAGCAGTACTTC.

This clone was counted between two and nine times. The chain is built from TRBV19 and TRBJ2-6; 7 bases agree with TRBD1. Germline trimming cut 4 bases from V and 5 bases from J; bases unmatched to any gene: 2. Germline V gene data show CDR1 as LNHDA and CDR2 as SQIVND (reference sequence). The CDR3 runs to 14 residues. CDR3 in amino acids: CASSRTGRANVLTF. The CDR3, as DNA: TGTGCCAGTAGTAGGACAGGACGGGCCAACGTCCTGACTTTC.

Only a few counts were recorded for this clone. J is TRBJ1-1 and V is TRBV5-1; D not resolved. V gave up 7 bases and J gave up 1 base, with 11 bases separating them. In germline, CDR1 is SGHRS, CDR2 YFSETQ. This CDR3 has 13 amino acids. CDR3 residues: CASRQTPNTEAFF. The CDR3 DNA reads as TGCGCCAGCCGCCAGACTCCGAACACTGAAGCTTTCTTT. The whole variable domain, filled in from reference TRBV5-1 and TRBJ1-1, reads KAGVTQTPRYLIKTRGQQVTLSCSPISGHRSVSWYQQTPGQGLQFLFEYFSETQRNKGNFPGRFSGRQFSNSRSEMNVSTLELGDSALYLCASRQTPNTEAFFGQGTRLTVV.

The chain couples TRBV14 to TRBJ2-7, with D perhaps TRBD1 (6 bases). CDR1 and CDR2 from the germline V gene are SGHDN and FVKESK. Trimming stripped 3 bases from V and 1 base from J, with 16 bases between. The CDR3 loop spans 16 amino acids. CDR3 region: CASSQFRTVRSYEQYF. The DNA for the CDR3 is TGTGCCAGCAGCCAGTTTAGGACAGTCCGGTCCTACGAGCAGTACTTC.

This rearrangement joins TRBV4-3 to TRBJ2-3; D possibly corresponds to TRBD2 (6 bases). The V end was cut by 11 bases, the J end by 5 bases, with 17 bases between. Germline assignment: CDR1 LGHNA and CDR2 YSLEER. The CDR3 spans 13 residues. The CDR3 nucleotides read TGCGCCGCGGGGCAGGGCCCGTTAGATACGCAGTATTTT. It encodes CAAGQGPLDTQYF.

The chain employs TRBV7-2 and TRBJ2-7; TRBD2 might be the D (6 bases). CDR1 is SGHTA, CDR2 FQGNSA, per germline. The CDR3 is made up of 13 amino acids. V was cut by 5 bases and J by 4 bases, with 12 bases left in between. The CDR3 nucleotides read TGTGCCAGCAGCCAGACTGGGACTTACGAGCAGTACTTC. As protein: CASSQTGTYEQYF.

This clone showed up just a few times. The chain carries TRBV7-9 and TRBJ1-1, with 9 bases matching TRBD1. This CDR3 contains 14 residues. Trimming cost V 5 bases and J 5 bases; bases outside gene matches: 6. Germline V lookup: CDR1 SEHNR, CDR2 FQNEAQ (reference sequence). The CDR3 spells CASSVYRGQTEAFF. The CDR3 bases are TGTGCCAGCAGCGTTTACAGGGGGCAAACTGAAGCTTTCTTT.

This clone was recorded a few times. This sequence joins TRBV7-9 and TRBJ2-1; weak D call: TRBD1 (5 bases). This CDR3 region has 15 residues. The V and J ends lost 4 bases and 6 bases respectively, with 16 bases between them. CDR1 and CDR2 from the germline V gene are SEHNR and FQNEAQ (reference sequence). CDR3 nucleotide sequence: TGTGCCAGCAGCTATTATAGGGGAACGGGCAATGAGCAGTTCTTC. This sequence encodes CASSYYRGTGNEQFF.

This clone was picked up a small number of times. This sequence joins TRBV7-2 and TRBJ1-4; 8 nucleotides align to TRBD1. Trimming at V came to 4 bases and at J to 10 bases, leaving 5 bases not matched to a gene. The CDR3 has 13 amino acids. Germline lookup yields CDR1 SGHTA and CDR2 FQGNSA. CDR3 bases: TGTGCCAGCAGCTCGGAAACAGGGGGAAAACTGTTTTTT. This sequence encodes CASSSETGGKLFF. Together with reference TRBV7-2 and TRBJ1-4, the CDR3 gives the full variable domain: GAGVSQSPSNKVTEKGKDVELRCDPISGHTALYWYRQSLGQGLEFLIYFQGNSAPDKSGLPSDRFSAERTGGSVSTLTIQRTQQEDSAVYLCASSSETGGKLFFGSGTQLSVL.

CDR3 protein: CASSPPSKNIQYF. In DNA form, the CDR3 reads TGTGCCAGCTCACCACCGAGCAAAAACATTCAGTACTTC. This chain links TRBV18 with TRBJ2-4, with D unclear. The CDR3 is 13 amino acids. CDR1 KGHSH and CDR2 LQKENI come from the germline V gene. Trimming took off 0 bases at V and 3 bases at J, with 3 bases between the two ends.

This chain connects TRBV28 to TRBJ2-3, with TRBD1 matching 9 bases. CDR1 MDHEN and CDR2 SYDVKM come from the germline V gene. V lost 5 bases and J lost 4; bases outside the gene matches: 7. CDR3 length: 15 residues. The CDR3 nucleotides read TGTGCCAGCAGTCTCCGGGACAGGGCGGCAGATACGCAGTATTTT. As protein: CASSLRDRAADTQYF.

A few counts support this clone. The V gene is TRBV7-2, the J gene TRBJ2-4; D is unresolved. The CDR3 is made up of 14 amino acids. Germline V lookup: CDR1 SGHTA, CDR2 FQGNSA. V lost 1 base, J lost 2 bases, and 6 bases lay in between. As DNA, the CDR3 is TGTGCCAGCAGCTTAGGCGGCACCAAAAACATTCAGTACTTC. It codes for CASSLGGTKNIQYF.